The T cell receptor (beta chain) described here comes from a study of blood T cell repertoires in COVID-19. Study overall: The study drew acute and convalescent COVID-19 samples from the United States, Italy and Spain. In each case, the material was cDNA or gDNA derived from T cells, B-cell-depleted T cells, or PBMCs.

The CDR3 contains 16 residues. The V gene's germline CDR1 is SGDLS and CDR2 YYNGEE. V was clipped by 4 bases and J by 2 bases; unmatched bases: 5. Original analysis: Nucleated cell counts were estimated from reference gene primer amplification. Assay: immunoSEQ multiplex PCR; the TCRdb copy retains only in-frame clones and omits some. V, J and clone size were drawn from that table, and D and trimming were deduced from the DNA. The top ten clones hold 20% to 25% of a sample with about 120,000 clones, about 80% of them seen once. The chain uses TRBV9 and TRBJ2-2; 10 bases map to TRBD1. The sample was peripheral blood. This receptor was obtained from a human donor in a cohort sampled during active COVID-19. In nucleotides, the CDR3 is TGTGCCAGCAGCCCCCGGGACAGGGGAAACACCGGGGAGCTGTTTTTT. Translation: CASSPRDRGNTGELFF.